This T cell receptor (beta chain) was found in a study of blood T cell repertoires in COVID-19. About the study: Specimens from acute and convalescent COVID-19 originated in the United States, Italy and Spain.

V shed 2 bases and J 0 bases; nucleotides not matched to a gene: 1. Germline values: CDR1 LGHNA, CDR2 YNFKEQ. The CDR3 spans 15 residues. Enrolment of Seattle patients took place during active infection, and they were followed longitudinally. This clone has more than one count but fewer than ten. Original data processing: Estimation of nucleated cell counts relied on the amplification of reference gene primers. Data came from immunoSEQ multiplex PCR; TCRdb stores just in-frame clones and leaves some out. The DNA gave D and trimming, while V, J and clone size come from that table. The repertoire holds 230,000 or so clones, with 90% as singletons.

The sequence was collected from a woman aged 55-70 years with COVID-19, enrolled during active disease. The specimen sequenced was peripheral blood. This chain connects TRBV4-2 to TRBJ2-7; 10 positions match TRBD2. Written as DNA, the CDR3 is TGTGCCAGCAGCCAACCTAGCGGGGGCTCCTACGAGCAGTACTTC. Its protein product is CASSQPSGGSYEQYF.